Following are 10 T cell receptor beta chains from one sample sequenced in a study of T-cell memory formation after mild COVID-19. TCRdb processed the 5' RACE reads anew with MiXCR; each CDR3 protein has one entry. The sample has 200,000 to 250,000 distinct CDR3 sequences; around 17% are singletons. The sample consisted of PBMCs or a T cell subset sorted from them (not recorded which). The receptors were gathered from a man aged 18 to 30 who had mild COVID-19 (a few samples of this study predate the infection). Cell type and time point are not known.

This clonotype was observed at least ten times. The V gene is TRBV4-3, the J gene TRBJ1-2, with 8 bases identical to TRBD1. The CDR3 contains 14 residues. Per germline, CDR1 LGHNA and CDR2 YSLEER. With V trimmed by 3 bases and J by 3 bases, 3 bases remained unmatched. The CDR3 DNA is TGCGCCAGCAGCCACTCGACAGGGGACTATGGCTACACCTTC. Translating gives CASSHSTGDYGYTF.

The rearrangement links TRBV7-6 to TRBJ2-3; maybe TRBD2 (6 bases). This CDR3 is built from 15 residues. Germline V CDR1 and CDR2: SGHVS, FNYEAQ. V lost 4 bases and J lost 0, with 11 bases in between. CDR3 sequence (DNA): TGTGCCAGCAGCTGGGGGGTTTCTAGCACAGATACGCAGTATTTT. It codes for CASSWGVSSTDTQYF.

The chain joins TRBV6-5 to TRBJ2-7, with 7 nucleotides matching TRBD1. CDR3 length equals 13 residues. The germline V gene encodes CDR1 MNHEY and CDR2 SVGAGI. The V gene end was trimmed by 6 bases and the J gene end by 5 bases; junction bases not matched to a gene: 7. The CDR3 is CASSLDRTDEQYF. The CDR3 nucleotides are TGTGCCAGCAGCTTGGACAGGACAGACGAGCAGTACTTC.

In its sample, this clonotype was seen a few times. V usage is TRBV24-1 and J usage is TRBJ2-1; 8 bases match TRBD1. Germline loops: CDR1 KGHDR, CDR2 SFDVKD. This CDR3 has 15 residues. Trimming at V came to 4 bases and at J to 8 bases, leaving 9 bases not matched to a gene. The CDR3 reads CATSDRGTGWDEQFF. The CDR3, as DNA: TGTGCCACCAGTGACCGTGGGACAGGCTGGGATGAGCAGTTCTTC.

The chain has TRBV27 and TRBJ1-5; a weak D match, TRBD1 (5 bases). The CDR3 extends over 16 amino acids. With 6 bases removed from V and 3 bases from J, the gap between germline ends came to 18 bases. CDR1 MNHEY and CDR2 SMNVEV come from the germline V gene (reference sequence). CDR3 region: CASRLPSGLDNQPQHF. DNA of the CDR3: TGTGCCAGCAGGCTTCCGTCAGGGTTAGACAATCAGCCCCAGCATTTT.

The chain carries TRBV10-3 and TRBJ2-6, with TRBD2 matching over 7 bases. The V gene's germline CDR1 is ENHRY and CDR2 SYGVKD. This CDR3 region has 18 residues. J gave up 0 bases and V 4 bases, and 9 bases lay outside the gene matches. CDR3: CAISAPGGLGSGANVLTF. CDR3 nucleotide sequence: TGTGCCATCAGTGCCCCGGGAGGTTTGGGCTCTGGGGCCAACGTCCTGACTTTC.

This clonotype was seen only a few times. The chain recombines TRBV4-1 with TRBJ1-3, with D uncertain. V was pared by 3 bases and J by 0 bases, with 3 bases between. This CDR3 region has 13 residues. Germline V gene data show CDR1 as MGHRA and CDR2 as YSYEKL. The CDR3 nucleotides are TGCGCCAGCAGCCACCCCTCTGGAAACACCATATATTTT. It specifies CASSHPSGNTIYF.

This chain uses TRBV6-5 with TRBJ2-7, with 8 bases matching TRBD2. Germline V gene sequence: CDR1 MNHEY, CDR2 SVGAGI. With V trimmed by 2 bases and J by 6 bases, 6 bases remained unmatched. The CDR3 runs 14 residues. CDR3 sequence: CASSYTSGGAEQYV. As DNA, the CDR3 is TGTGCCAGCAGTTACACCAGCGGGGGTGCCGAGCAGTACGTC.

This clonotype was seen a few times. The J gene is TRBJ2-5, the V gene TRBV5-5; possibly TRBD1 for D (6 bases). With 4 bases removed from V and 7 bases from J, the gap between germline ends came to 14 bases. Germline CDR1 SGHKS, CDR2 YYEKEE (reference sequence). The CDR3 spans 13 residues. The CDR3 protein is CASSPDSVWTQYF. As DNA, the CDR3 is TGTGCCAGCAGCCCGGACAGTGTTTGGACCCAGTACTTC. The full variable domain, its missing parts supplied by reference TRBV5-5 and TRBJ2-5, is DAGVTQSPTHLIKTRGQQVTLRCSPISGHKSVSWYQQVLGQGPQFIFQYYEKEERGRGNFPDRFSARQFPNYSSELNVNALLLGDSALYLCASSPDSVWTQYFGPGTRLLVL.

This chain uses TRBV5-1 with TRBJ2-2, with a weak D call TRBD2 (5 bases). The V end lost 4 bases, the J end lost 5 bases, and 18 bases lay between the germline ends. CDR1 and CDR2 from the germline V gene are SGHRS and YFSETQ. CDR3 length: 16 amino acids. CDR3 sequence (DNA): TGCGCCAGCAGCGGCGACAACCTTCGGAGGACCGGGGAGCTGTTTTTT. This sequence encodes CASSGDNLRRTGELFF. The complete variable domain, with remaining parts taken from reference TRBV5-1 and TRBJ2-2, reads KAGVTQTPRYLIKTRGQQVTLSCSPISGHRSVSWYQQTPGQGLQFLFEYFSETQRNKGNFPGRFSGRQFSNSRSEMNVSTLELGDSALYLCASSGDNLRRTGELFFGEGSRLTVL.